This is a list of T cell receptor beta chains from one sample in a study of blood T cells in healthy people across ages. TCRdb ran MiXCR on the 5' RACE reads and lists one entry per CDR3 protein. The data show roughly 1 million distinct CDR3 sequences, about 23% seen once. These data were likewise used in another study, on T cells of mothers and their children.

Material: blood. The origin of the receptors is a girl aged 2 to 9 in good health. Both conserved end residues are part of each CDR3. The D gene is left open where the match is weak. Rows give clone size only sometimes, using once, few, many, or a class for an expanded clone.

j_call	d_call	clone_size	v_call	cdr3_nt	cdr3_aa
TRBJ1-4	-	-	TRBV4-1	TGCGCCAGCAGCCAAGTACTGGTTTCGAATGAAAAACTGTTTTTT	CASSQVLVSNEKLFF
TRBJ2-7	-	-	TRBV6-6	TGTGCCAGTTACAACGGCTACGAGCAGTACTTC	CASYNGYEQYF
TRBJ1-1	-	few	TRBV18	TGTGCCAGCTCACCCTTGGATGGGACAAACACTGAAGCTTTCTTT	CASSPLDGTNTEAFF
TRBJ2-3	-	few	TRBV11-2	TGTGCCAGCAGCTTAGTACTGCAGGGTAAAACAGATACGCAGTATTTT	CASSLVLQGKTDTQYF
TRBJ1-4	-	few	TRBV19	TGTGCCAGTGGGTGGAAAAATGAAAAACTGTTTTTT	CASGWKNEKLFF
TRBJ1-4	-	few	TRBV19	TGTGCCAGCCGTCCACCTCAGGTGGGAGCTAATGAAAAACTGTTTTTT	CASRPPQVGANEKLFF
TRBJ1-3	-	few	TRBV20-1	TGCAGTGCTAGCGACACCTACTCTGGAAACACCATATATTTT	CSASDTYSGNTIYF
TRBJ2-7	TRBD1	-	TRBV19	TGTGCCAGTCGGACCGGGACAGGGAGCTACGAGCAGTACTTC	CASRTGTGSYEQYF
TRBJ2-5	TRBD2	few	TRBV9	TGTGCCAGCAGCATAACTAGCGGGGCCCGGGAGACCCAGTACTTC	CASSITSGARETQYF
TRBJ2-3	TRBD2	-	TRBV29-1	TGCAGCGTCGGGATTGGACTAGCGACAGATACGCAGTATTTT	CSVGIGLATDTQYF
TRBJ1-1	-	-	TRBV12-3/TRBV12-4	TGTGCCAGCAGTCAAATCTGGGCGGGAGCTTTCTTT	CASSQIWAGAFF
TRBJ2-1	TRBD2	-	TRBV20-1	TGCAGTGCTGAGGGCCTAGCGGGGGGTCGCAATGAGCAGTTCTTC	CSAEGLAGGRNEQFF
TRBJ2-3	-	few	TRBV29-1	TGCAGCGTCCAGCAGCCTTTGGGAGATACGCAGTATTTT	CSVQQPLGDTQYF
TRBJ2-3	TRBD2	few	TRBV29-1	TGCAGCGCCCTGCCATCCGGGACTAGCGGACCCACAGATACGCAGTATTTT	CSALPSGTSGPTDTQYF
TRBJ2-6	-	many	TRBV7-9	TGTGCCAGCAGCTTAGCCGGGGGGGCCAACGTCCTGACTTTC	CASSLAGGANVLTF
TRBJ2-5	TRBD2	few	TRBV6-2/TRBV6-3	TGTGCCAGCACCGGGCTAGCGGGAGGAGGGCAAGAGACCCAGTACTTC	CASTGLAGGGQETQYF
TRBJ2-4	-	-	TRBV7-2	TGTGCCAGCAGCGCCTTGGATGAGAACATTCAGTACTTC	CASSALDENIQYF
TRBJ1-4	-	few	TRBV28	TGTGCCAGCAGTTTACGGACAAACCTTAATGAAAAACTGTTTTTT	CASSLRTNLNEKLFF
TRBJ2-1	TRBD1	-	TRBV5-1	TGCGCCAGCAGCTACACTATCAGGGCTACCAAACAGGGGGTGATATGCAATGAGCAGTTCTTC	CASSYTIRATKQGVICNEQFF
TRBJ1-1	-	-	TRBV12-3/TRBV12-4	TGTGCCAGCAGTCCTGAAGAGGACACTGAAGCTTTCTTT	CASSPEEDTEAFF
TRBJ2-2	-	-	TRBV20-1	TGCAGTGCTAGAGATGCCCCAATGGGGATCACCGGGGAGCTGTTTTTT	CSARDAPMGITGELFF
TRBJ2-7	-	-	TRBV29-1	TGCAGCGTTCGGGCGGTACCTTACGAGCAGTACTTC	CSVRAVPYEQYF
TRBJ2-1	-	-	TRBV9	TGTGCCAGCAGCGTCAACCCAAATATGAGCTCCTACAATGAGCAGTTCTTC	CASSVNPNMSSYNEQFF
TRBJ1-2	-	-	TRBV25-1	TGTGCCAGCAGTGAATCAGTAGATGGCTACACCTTC	CASSESVDGYTF
TRBJ1-2	-	few	TRBV28	TGTGCCAGCAGTCCTCACCAGGGGTGGGGCTACACCTTC	CASSPHQGWGYTF
TRBJ1-4	-	-	TRBV4-1	TGCGCCAGCAGCCAAGCTAGGTCGACTGAAAAACTGTTTTTT	CASSQARSTEKLFF
TRBJ2-1	TRBD2	few	TRBV24-1	TGTGCCACCAGTGACTCCAGCGGGAGAGGGTACAATGAGCAGTTCTTC	CATSDSSGRGYNEQFF
TRBJ1-4	-	few	TRBV15	TGTGCCACCAGCAGAAACGGGGCATGGAATGAAAAACTGTTTTTT	CATSRNGAWNEKLFF
TRBJ2-7	TRBD2	-	TRBV11-2	TGTGCCAGCGTAGCGGGTCCTATCTCTTCCTACGAGCAGTACTTC	CASVAGPISSYEQYF
TRBJ1-5	-	few	TRBV13	TGTGCCAGCAGCGCCTTCGGAAGCAATCAGCCCCAGCATTTT	CASSAFGSNQPQHF
TRBJ2-5	TRBD1	-	TRBV28	TGTGCCAGCAGTCAACTGGACAGGGGGGCCCAGTACTTC	CASSQLDRGAQYF
TRBJ2-1	TRBD2	-	TRBV4-1	TGCGCCAGCAGGGTACTAGCGGGAGGTCGTCCTGAGCAGTTCTTC	CASRVLAGGRPEQFF
TRBJ1-1	-	-	TRBV12-3/TRBV12-4	TGTGCCAGCAGTACCACAGGTATCAAGATCAGGACTGAAGCTTTCTTT	CASSTTGIKIRTEAFF
TRBJ1-2	-	-	TRBV29-1	TGCAGCGTTGATTCCCCAAGGGGCTATGGCTACACCTTC	CSVDSPRGYGYTF
TRBJ1-1	-	few	TRBV20-1	TGCAGTGCTAGCTTCATCCGACAGCCGATGAACACTGAAGCTTTCTTT	CSASFIRQPMNTEAFF
TRBJ2-4	-	-	TRBV12-5	TGTGCTAGTGGCCCACGGGGGAACATTCAGTACTTC	CASGPRGNIQYF
TRBJ2-6	-	few	TRBV7-9	TGTGCCAGCAGCTTGGCGCAGGGGGCCAACGTCCTGACTTTC	CASSLAQGANVLTF
TRBJ2-7	-	-	TRBV20-1	TGCAGTGCTAGAGATCCTGGCGGCCTCTACGAGCAGTACTTC	CSARDPGGLYEQYF
TRBJ1-6	-	few	TRBV20-1	TGCAGTGCTAGAGATCGGCCGTCACTACTTAATTCACCCCTCCACTTT	CSARDRPSLLNSPLHF
TRBJ1-2	TRBD1	-	TRBV11-3	TGTGCCAGCAGCCCGACCGGACAGGGCGGGGATGGCTACACCTTC	CASSPTGQGGDGYTF
TRBJ2-5	TRBD1	few	TRBV19	TGTGCCAGTAGTGCCTCTCCAGGGGGCGTAGGGGAGACCCAGTACTTC	CASSASPGGVGETQYF
TRBJ2-5	-	-	TRBV13	TGTGCCAGCAGCCTACATTTGGAGACCCAGTACTTC	CASSLHLETQYF
TRBJ2-2	-	-	TRBV13	TGTGCCAGCAGCTTAGCGGACCTCGGGGAGCTGTTTTTT	CASSLADLGELFF
TRBJ2-7	-	few	TRBV4-3	TGCGCCAGCAGCCAAGATCAAGGCTACGAGCGATACTTC	CASSQDQGYERYF
TRBJ2-7	-	-	TRBV20-1	TGCAGTGCTAGCACCAGACGGGAGAAAGTCGACGAGCAGTACTTC	CSASTRREKVDEQYF
TRBJ1-4	-	few	TRBV6-6	TGTGCCGGCAGAGGTGCAACTAATGAAAAACTGTTTTTT	CAGRGATNEKLFF
TRBJ2-1	-	many	TRBV7-2	TGTGCCAGCAGCTTAGAGAGAAACAATGAGCAGTTCTTC	CASSLERNNEQFF
TRBJ2-5	TRBD2	many	TRBV5-1	TGCGCCAGCAGCTTGGTAGCGGGAGCCCGGGAGACCCAGTACTTC	CASSLVAGARETQYF
TRBJ2-4	TRBD2	-	TRBV12-3/TRBV12-4	TGTGCCAGCAGTCCACTAGCGGGGGAGTTGAGCATTCAGTACTTC	CASSPLAGELSIQYF
TRBJ1-6	-	-	TRBV7-2	TGTGCCAGCCGGAGGCCGGTAGATAATTCACCCCTCCACTTT	CASRRPVDNSPLHF
TRBJ2-1	-	few	TRBV4-1	TGCGCCAGCAGCCAAGAGCCGGGGCGGGTTTACAATGAGCAGTTCTTC	CASSQEPGRVYNEQFF
TRBJ1-5	TRBD1	-	TRBV6-5	TGTGCCAGCAGTCCCTTGGGGACAGGAGCGTATCAGCCCCAGCATTTT	CASSPLGTGAYQPQHF
TRBJ2-1	-	-	TRBV29-1	TGCAGCGTTGGGGGCAGGTTCATAATCAATGAGCAGTTCTTC	CSVGGRFIINEQFF
TRBJ2-1	-	-	TRBV3-1	TGTGCCAGCTCCCAAGGTAGCGAGCAGTTCTTC	CASSQGSEQFF
TRBJ2-7	-	few	TRBV5-1	TGCGCCAGCAGCTTGGGACGGGGCGACGAGCAGTACTTC	CASSLGRGDEQYF
TRBJ2-1	-	few	TRBV20-1	TGCAGTGCTAGATTACTAGGGGACAATGAGCAGTTCTTC	CSARLLGDNEQFF
TRBJ2-3	TRBD2	-	TRBV13	TGTGCCAGCAGCTTAGGTCGAACGGGAGGAAGCACAGATACGCAGTATTTT	CASSLGRTGGSTDTQYF
TRBJ1-1	-	few	TRBV10-1	TGCGCCAGCAGTGACTCGGGATTGACAGGGAACACTGAAGCTTTCTTT	CASSDSGLTGNTEAFF